These T cell receptor beta chains were read from a single sample in a study of shared clonotypes between healthy human individuals. The assay was immunoSEQ multiplex PCR, and TCRdb's table has in-frame clones only and misses some. The data hold 2,100,000 or so clones, with 95% observed a single time. The sample taken for sequencing was naive CD4+ T cells sorted from blood. The receptors derive from a man in his late teens or twenties in good health. The CDR3 runs from the conserved cysteine through the conserved F or W. The D gene is left open where the match is weak. Size values are once, few and many counts, or a class for expanded clones, and some rows have none.

d_gene: NA; abundance: NA; v_gene: TRBV5-1; j_gene: TRBJ2-7; CDR3aa: CASSLDEPTYEQYF; CDR3nt: TGCGCCAGCAGCTTGGATGAGCCCACCTACGAGCAGTACTTC
d_gene: TRBD2; abundance: NA; v_gene: TRBV4-3; j_gene: TRBJ2-7; CDR3aa: CASSQDRGTSGAGYNEQYF; CDR3nt: TGCGCCAGCAGCCAAGATAGGGGGACTAGCGGAGCAGGGTATAACGAGCAGTACTTC
d_gene: NA; abundance: NA; v_gene: TRBV5-1; j_gene: TRBJ2-2; CDR3aa: CASAGGGPGGELFF; CDR3nt: TGCGCCAGCGCCGGAGGGGGGCCTGGCGGGGAGCTGTTTTTT
d_gene: NA; abundance: NA; v_gene: TRBV10-3; j_gene: TRBJ1-4; CDR3aa: CAITGQLNEKLFF; CDR3nt: TGTGCCATCACCGGACAGTTGAATGAAAAACTGTTTTTT
d_gene: NA; abundance: once; v_gene: TRBV7-9; j_gene: TRBJ1-1; CDR3aa: CASSLPTGRAFF; CDR3nt: TGTGCCAGCAGCCTCCCGACGGGGAGGGCTTTCTTT
d_gene: TRBD1; abundance: NA; v_gene: TRBV29-1; j_gene: TRBJ2-5; CDR3aa: CSHLGDRETQYF; CDR3nt: TGCAGCCACTTAGGGGACAGGGAGACCCAGTACTTC
d_gene: TRBD2; abundance: NA; v_gene: TRBV29-1; j_gene: TRBJ2-2; CDR3aa: CSVRREPNTGELFF; CDR3nt: TGCAGCGTTCGGCGGGAGCCGAACACCGGGGAGCTGTTTTTT
d_gene: TRBD1; abundance: NA; v_gene: TRBV5-1; j_gene: TRBJ1-4; CDR3aa: CASSSGQGNEKLFF; CDR3nt: TGCGCCAGCAGCTCTGGACAGGGAAACGAAAAACTGTTTTTT
d_gene: NA; abundance: NA; v_gene: TRBV18; j_gene: TRBJ1-2; CDR3aa: CASSPATGFSGYTF; CDR3nt: TGTGCCAGCTCACCCGCAACAGGTTTTTCTGGCTACACCTTC
d_gene: TRBD1; abundance: NA; v_gene: TRBV9; j_gene: TRBJ2-5; CDR3aa: CASSVTGGLETQYF; CDR3nt: TGTGCCAGCAGCGTTACAGGGGGCCTCGAGACCCAGTACTTC
d_gene: NA; abundance: NA; v_gene: TRBV5-4; j_gene: TRBJ2-7; CDR3aa: CASSLGQLPYEQYF; CDR3nt: TGTGCCAGCAGCTTGGGACAGTTGCCCTACGAGCAGTACTTC
d_gene: NA; abundance: once; v_gene: TRBV28; j_gene: TRBJ1-1; CDR3aa: CASSIGKTTEAFF; CDR3nt: TGTGCCAGCAGTATAGGCAAGACCACTGAAGCTTTCTTT
d_gene: NA; abundance: NA; v_gene: TRBV6-1; j_gene: TRBJ2-4; CDR3aa: CASSVHNENIQYF; CDR3nt: TGTGCCAGCAGTGTTCACAACGAAAACATTCAGTACTTC
d_gene: NA; abundance: NA; v_gene: TRBV2; j_gene: TRBJ1-5; CDR3aa: CASSQQGVSNQPQHF; CDR3nt: TGTGCCAGCAGCCAACAGGGTGTGAGCAATCAGCCCCAGCATTTT
d_gene: NA; abundance: NA; v_gene: TRBV9; j_gene: TRBJ2-4; CDR3aa: CASSATGLVAKNIQYF; CDR3nt: TGTGCCAGCAGCGCCACGGGACTTGTAGCCAAAAACATTCAGTACTTC
d_gene: NA; abundance: NA; v_gene: TRBV5-1; j_gene: TRBJ1-4; CDR3aa: CASSLGLGTTNEKLFF; CDR3nt: TGCGCCAGCAGCTTGGGTCTGGGGACAACTAATGAAAAACTGTTTTTT
d_gene: NA; abundance: NA; v_gene: TRBV7-2; j_gene: TRBJ2-7; CDR3aa: CASSLNQGYEQYF; CDR3nt: TGTGCCAGCAGCTTGAACCAAGGGTACGAGCAGTACTTC
d_gene: NA; abundance: NA; v_gene: TRBV6-1; j_gene: TRBJ1-5; CDR3aa: CASSGGSNQPQHF; CDR3nt: TGTGCCAGTTCTGGGGGGAGCAATCAGCCCCAGCATTTT
d_gene: NA; abundance: NA; v_gene: TRBV30; j_gene: TRBJ2-7; CDR3aa: CAWRPLGSYEQYF; CDR3nt: TGTGCCTGGAGGCCCCTAGGTTCCTACGAGCAGTACTTC
d_gene: NA; abundance: once; v_gene: TRBV7-9; j_gene: TRBJ2-5; CDR3aa: CASSLGSLETQYF; CDR3nt: TGTGCCAGCAGCTTGGGGTCACTAGAGACCCAGTACTTC
d_gene: NA; abundance: NA; v_gene: TRBV7-8; j_gene: TRBJ1-3; CDR3aa: CASSLAAANTIYF; CDR3nt: TGTGCCAGCAGCTTAGCCGCGGCAAACACCATATATTTT
d_gene: NA; abundance: NA; v_gene: TRBV28; j_gene: TRBJ1-5; CDR3aa: CASRWQGSNQPQHF; CDR3nt: TGTGCCAGCAGGTGGCAGGGGAGCAATCAGCCCCAGCATTTT
d_gene: NA; abundance: NA; v_gene: TRBV2; j_gene: TRBJ1-5; CDR3aa: CASKAGDTYSNQPQHF; CDR3nt: TGTGCCAGCAAAGCCGGGGACACCTATAGCAATCAGCCCCAGCATTTT
d_gene: NA; abundance: NA; v_gene: TRBV5-1; j_gene: TRBJ2-1; CDR3aa: CASSLGVIESLDEQFF; CDR3nt: TGCGCCAGCAGCTTGGGGGTAATAGAGAGTTTAGATGAGCAGTTCTTC
d_gene: NA; abundance: once; v_gene: TRBV5-1; j_gene: TRBJ2-3; CDR3aa: CASSQGGGTDTQYF; CDR3nt: TGCGCCAGCAGTCAAGGGGGAGGTACAGATACGCAGTATTTT
d_gene: TRBD1; abundance: NA; v_gene: TRBV18; j_gene: TRBJ2-1; CDR3aa: CASSPGQGPYNEQFF; CDR3nt: TGTGCCAGCTCACCTGGACAGGGGCCGTACAATGAGCAGTTCTTC
d_gene: NA; abundance: NA; v_gene: TRBV30; j_gene: TRBJ2-3; CDR3aa: CAWSGPDTQYF; CDR3nt: TGTGCCTGGAGTGGGCCAGATACGCAGTATTTT
d_gene: TRBD1; abundance: NA; v_gene: TRBV7-2; j_gene: TRBJ2-5; CDR3aa: CASRTTGYQETQYF; CDR3nt: TGTGCCAGCAGAACGACAGGGTACCAAGAGACCCAGTACTTC
d_gene: NA; abundance: NA; v_gene: TRBV5-1; j_gene: TRBJ1-6; CDR3aa: CASSLEGTGNSPLHF; CDR3nt: TGCGCCAGCAGCTTGGAAGGGACTGGGAATTCACCCCTCCACTTT
d_gene: NA; abundance: NA; v_gene: TRBV11-2; j_gene: TRBJ1-1; CDR3aa: CASSFLATNTEAFF; CDR3nt: TGTGCCAGCAGCTTCCTGGCAACTAACACTGAAGCTTTCTTT
d_gene: NA; abundance: NA; v_gene: TRBV4-1; j_gene: TRBJ1-3; CDR3aa: CASSHLQGTSGNTIYF; CDR3nt: TGCGCCAGCAGCCATCTACAGGGTACGAGTGGAAACACCATATATTTT